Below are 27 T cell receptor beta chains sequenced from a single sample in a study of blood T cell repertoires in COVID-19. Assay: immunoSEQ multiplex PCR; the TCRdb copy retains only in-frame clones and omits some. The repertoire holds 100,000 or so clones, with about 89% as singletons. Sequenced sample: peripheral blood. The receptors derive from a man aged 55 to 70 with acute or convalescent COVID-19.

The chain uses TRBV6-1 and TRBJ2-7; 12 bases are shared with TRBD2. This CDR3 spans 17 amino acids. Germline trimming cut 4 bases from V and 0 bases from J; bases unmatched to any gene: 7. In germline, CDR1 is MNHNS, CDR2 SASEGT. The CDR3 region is CASSAQGLAGISYEQYF. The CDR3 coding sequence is TGTGCCAGCAGTGCCCAAGGACTAGCGGGGATCTCCTACGAGCAGTACTTC.

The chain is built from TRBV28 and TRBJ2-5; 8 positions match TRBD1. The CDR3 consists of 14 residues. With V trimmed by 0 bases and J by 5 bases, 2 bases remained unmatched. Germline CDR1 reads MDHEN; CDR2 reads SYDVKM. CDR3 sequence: CASSLWTGVETQYF. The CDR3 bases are TGTGCCAGCAGTTTATGGACAGGGGTGGAGACCCAGTACTTC.

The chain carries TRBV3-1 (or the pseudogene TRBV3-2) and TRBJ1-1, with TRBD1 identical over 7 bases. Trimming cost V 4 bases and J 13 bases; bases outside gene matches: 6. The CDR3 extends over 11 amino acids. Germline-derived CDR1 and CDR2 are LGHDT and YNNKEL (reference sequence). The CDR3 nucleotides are TGTGCCAGCAGCCCGGGACAGCTTTTTTTCTTT. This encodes CASSPGQLFFF.

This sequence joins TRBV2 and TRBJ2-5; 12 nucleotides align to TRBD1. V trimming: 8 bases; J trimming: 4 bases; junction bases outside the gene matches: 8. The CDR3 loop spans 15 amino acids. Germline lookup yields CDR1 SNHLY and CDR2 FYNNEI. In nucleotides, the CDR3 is TGTGCCAGCGGGACAGGGGGCTTGAGAGGAGAGACCCAGTACTTC. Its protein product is CASGTGGLRGETQYF.

This CDR3 is CASSKGLAGDHEQFF. In nucleotides, the CDR3 is TGTGCCAGTAGTAAAGGGTTAGCGGGAGATCATGAGCAGTTCTTC. The rearrangement links TRBV19 to TRBJ2-1; 9 nucleotides match TRBD2. The germline CDR1 and CDR2 sequences are LNHDA and SQIVND (reference sequence). V lost 4 bases, J lost 8 bases, and 9 bases stayed unmatched. The CDR3 runs 15 residues.

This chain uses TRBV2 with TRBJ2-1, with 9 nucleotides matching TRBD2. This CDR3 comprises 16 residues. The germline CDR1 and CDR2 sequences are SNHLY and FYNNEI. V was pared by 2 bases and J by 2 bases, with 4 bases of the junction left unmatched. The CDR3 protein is CASSEWAGGAYNEQFF. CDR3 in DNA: TGTGCCAGCAGTGAATGGGCGGGAGGGGCCTACAATGAGCAGTTCTTC.

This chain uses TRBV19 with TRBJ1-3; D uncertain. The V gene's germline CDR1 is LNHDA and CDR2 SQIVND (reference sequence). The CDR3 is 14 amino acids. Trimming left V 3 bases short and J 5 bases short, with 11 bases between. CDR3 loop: CASSIYGERNTIYF. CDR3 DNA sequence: TGTGCCAGTAGTATCTACGGGGAAAGAAACACCATATATTTT.

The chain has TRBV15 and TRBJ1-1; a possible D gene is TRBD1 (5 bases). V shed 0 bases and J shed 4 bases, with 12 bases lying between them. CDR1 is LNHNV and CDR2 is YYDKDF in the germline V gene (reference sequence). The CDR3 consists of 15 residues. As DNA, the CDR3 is TGTGCCACCAGCAGAGATCGCCTGGGGGGCACTGAAGCTTTCTTT. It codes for CATSRDRLGGTEAFF.

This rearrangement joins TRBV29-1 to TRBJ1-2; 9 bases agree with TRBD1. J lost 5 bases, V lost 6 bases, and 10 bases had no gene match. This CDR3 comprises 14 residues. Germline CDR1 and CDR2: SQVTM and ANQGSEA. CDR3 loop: CSVLGTGNGYGYTF. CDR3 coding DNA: TGCAGCGTCCTAGGGACAGGGAATGGATATGGCTACACCTTC.

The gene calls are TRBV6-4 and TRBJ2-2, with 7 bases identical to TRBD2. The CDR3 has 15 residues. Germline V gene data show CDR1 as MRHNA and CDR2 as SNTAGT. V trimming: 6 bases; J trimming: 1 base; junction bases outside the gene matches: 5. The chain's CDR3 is CASRKERGNTGELFF. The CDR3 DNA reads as TGTGCCAGCAGAAAGGAGCGGGGGAACACCGGGGAGCTGTTTTTT.

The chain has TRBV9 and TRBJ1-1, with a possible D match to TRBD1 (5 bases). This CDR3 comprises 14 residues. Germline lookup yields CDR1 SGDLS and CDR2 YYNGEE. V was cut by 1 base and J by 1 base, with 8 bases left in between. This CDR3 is CASSVLGGNTEAFF. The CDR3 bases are TGTGCCAGCAGCGTATTGGGGGGGAACACTGAAGCTTTCTTT.

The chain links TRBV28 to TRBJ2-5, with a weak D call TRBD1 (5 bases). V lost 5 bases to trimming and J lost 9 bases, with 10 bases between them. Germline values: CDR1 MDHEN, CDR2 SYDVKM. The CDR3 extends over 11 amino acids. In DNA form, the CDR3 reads TGTGCCAGCAGTCCGCCAGGGCCCCAGTACTTC. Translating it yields CASSPPGPQYF.

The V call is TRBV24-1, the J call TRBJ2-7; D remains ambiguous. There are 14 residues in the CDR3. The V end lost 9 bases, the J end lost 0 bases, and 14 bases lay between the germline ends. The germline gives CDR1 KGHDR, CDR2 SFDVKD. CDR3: CATARGSGSYEQYF. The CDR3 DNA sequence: TGTGCCACCGCTCGCGGTTCGGGCTCCTACGAGCAGTACTTC.

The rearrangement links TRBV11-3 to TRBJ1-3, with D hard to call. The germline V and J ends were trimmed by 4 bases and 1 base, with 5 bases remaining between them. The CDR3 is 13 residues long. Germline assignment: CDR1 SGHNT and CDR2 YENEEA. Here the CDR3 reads CASSYQSGNTIYF. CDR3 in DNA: TGTGCCAGCAGCTACCAGTCTGGAAACACCATATATTTT.

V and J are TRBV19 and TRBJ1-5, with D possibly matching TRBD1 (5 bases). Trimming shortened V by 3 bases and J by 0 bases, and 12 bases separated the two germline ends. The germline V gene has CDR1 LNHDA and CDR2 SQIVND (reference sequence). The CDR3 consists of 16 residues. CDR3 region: CASSMGLTLSNQPQHF. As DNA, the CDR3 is TGTGCCAGTAGTATGGGACTAACCCTTAGCAATCAGCCCCAGCATTTT.

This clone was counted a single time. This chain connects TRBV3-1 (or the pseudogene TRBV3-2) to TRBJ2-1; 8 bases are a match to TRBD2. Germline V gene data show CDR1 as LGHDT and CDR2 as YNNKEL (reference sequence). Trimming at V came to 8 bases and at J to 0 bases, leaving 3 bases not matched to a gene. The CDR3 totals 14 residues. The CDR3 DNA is TGTGCCAGCGAAAGCGGGGGCTCCTACAATGAGCAGTTCTTC. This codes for CASESGGSYNEQFF.

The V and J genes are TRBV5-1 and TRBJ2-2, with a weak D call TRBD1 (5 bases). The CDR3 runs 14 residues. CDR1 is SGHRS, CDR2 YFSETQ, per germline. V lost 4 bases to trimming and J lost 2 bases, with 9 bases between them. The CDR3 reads CASSLGQNTGELFF. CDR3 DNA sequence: TGCGCCAGCAGCCTCGGACAAAACACCGGGGAGCTGTTTTTT.

CDR3 sequence: CASSYRTSGVGPVGELFF. The CDR3 DNA is TGTGCCAGCAGCTACCGGACTAGCGGAGTAGGTCCGGTCGGGGAGCTGTTTTTT. The chain recombines TRBV7-3 with TRBJ2-2; 10 positions match TRBD2. The germline V gene encodes CDR1 SGHTA and CDR2 FQGTGA. V was clipped by 4 bases and J by 7 bases; unmatched bases: 15. The CDR3 has 18 amino acids. Supplemented by reference TRBV7-3 and TRBJ2-2, the full variable domain reads GAGVSQTPSNKVTEKGKYVELRCDPISGHTALYWYRQSLGQGPEFLIYFQGTGAADDSGLPNDRFFAVRPEGSVSTLKIQRTERGDSAVYLCASSYRTSGVGPVGELFFGEGSRLTVL.

CDR3 sequence reads: CATSDQVGTNTGELFF. The CDR3 coding sequence is TGTGCCACCAGTGACCAGGTCGGTACTAACACCGGGGAGCTGTTTTTT. The chain joins TRBV24-1 to TRBJ2-2; no firm D call. V shed 4 bases and J shed 2 bases, with 13 bases lying between them. Germline loops: CDR1 KGHDR, CDR2 SFDVKD. The CDR3 has 16 residues.

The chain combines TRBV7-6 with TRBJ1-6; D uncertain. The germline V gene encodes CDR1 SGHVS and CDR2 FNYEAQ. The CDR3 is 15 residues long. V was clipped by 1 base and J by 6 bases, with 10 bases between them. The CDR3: CASSLERPGNSPLHF. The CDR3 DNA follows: TGTGCCAGCAGCTTAGAACGTCCCGGTAATTCACCCCTCCACTTT.

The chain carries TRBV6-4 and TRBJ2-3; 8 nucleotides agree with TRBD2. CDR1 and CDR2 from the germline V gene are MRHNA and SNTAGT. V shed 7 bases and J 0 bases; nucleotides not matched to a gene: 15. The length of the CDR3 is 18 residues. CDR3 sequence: CASTICGRNHTSTDTQYF. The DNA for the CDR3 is TGTGCCAGCACTATTTGCGGGAGGAACCACACTAGCACAGATACGCAGTATTTT.

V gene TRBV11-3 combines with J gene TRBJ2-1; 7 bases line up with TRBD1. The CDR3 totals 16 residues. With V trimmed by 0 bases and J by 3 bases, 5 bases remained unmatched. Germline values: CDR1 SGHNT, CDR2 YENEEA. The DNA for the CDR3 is TGTGCCAGCAGCTTAGAAGCAGGGGGAAGCTACAATGAGCAGTTCTTC. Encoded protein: CASSLEAGGSYNEQFF.

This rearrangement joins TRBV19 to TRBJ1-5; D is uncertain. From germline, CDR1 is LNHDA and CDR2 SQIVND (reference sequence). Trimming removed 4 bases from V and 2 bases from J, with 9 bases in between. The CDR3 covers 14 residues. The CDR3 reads CASSSSWGNQPQHF. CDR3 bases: TGTGCCAGTAGTAGTAGCTGGGGCAATCAGCCCCAGCATTTT. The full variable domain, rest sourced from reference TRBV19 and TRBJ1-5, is DGGITQSPKYLFRKEGQNVTLSCEQNLNHDAMYWYRQDPGQGLRLIYYSQIVNDFQKGDIAEGYSVSREKKESFPLTVTSAQKNPTAFYLCASSSSWGNQPQHFGDGTRLSIL.

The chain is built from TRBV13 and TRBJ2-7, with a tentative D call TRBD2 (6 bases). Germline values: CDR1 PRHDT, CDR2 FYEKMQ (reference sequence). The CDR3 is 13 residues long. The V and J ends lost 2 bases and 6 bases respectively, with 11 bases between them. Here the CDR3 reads CASSLLLRGEQYV. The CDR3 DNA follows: TGTGCCAGCAGCTTACTCCTGCGGGGCGAGCAGTACGTC.

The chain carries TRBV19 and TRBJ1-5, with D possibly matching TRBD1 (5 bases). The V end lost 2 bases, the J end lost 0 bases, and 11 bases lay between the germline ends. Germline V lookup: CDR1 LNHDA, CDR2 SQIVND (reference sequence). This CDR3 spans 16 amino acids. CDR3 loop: CASSISDSYSNQPQHF. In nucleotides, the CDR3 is TGTGCCAGTAGTATATCAGACAGTTATAGCAATCAGCCCCAGCATTTT.

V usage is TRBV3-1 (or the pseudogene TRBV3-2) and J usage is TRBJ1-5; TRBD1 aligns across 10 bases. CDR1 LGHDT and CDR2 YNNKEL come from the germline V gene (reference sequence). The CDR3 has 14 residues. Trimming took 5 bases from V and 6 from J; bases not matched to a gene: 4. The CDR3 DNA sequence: TGTGCCAGCAGCGCCGGACAGGGGGTTCAGCCCCAGCATTTT. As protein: CASSAGQGVQPQHF.

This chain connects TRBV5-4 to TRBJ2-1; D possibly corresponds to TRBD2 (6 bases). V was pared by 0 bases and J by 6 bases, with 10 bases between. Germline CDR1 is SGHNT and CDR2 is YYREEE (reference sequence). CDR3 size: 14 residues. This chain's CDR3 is CASSLGGLSNEQFF. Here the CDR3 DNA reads TGTGCCAGCAGCTTGGGGGGACTTTCCAATGAGCAGTTCTTC.